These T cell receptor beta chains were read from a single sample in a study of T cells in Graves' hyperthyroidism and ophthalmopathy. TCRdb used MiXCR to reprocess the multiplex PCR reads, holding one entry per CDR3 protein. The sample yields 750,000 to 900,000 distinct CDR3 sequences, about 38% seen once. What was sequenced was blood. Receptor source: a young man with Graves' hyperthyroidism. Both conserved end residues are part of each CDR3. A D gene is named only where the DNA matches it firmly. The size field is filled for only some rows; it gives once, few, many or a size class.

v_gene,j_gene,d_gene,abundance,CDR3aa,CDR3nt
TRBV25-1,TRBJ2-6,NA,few,CASSPGLPSSGANVLTF,TGTGCCAGCAGCCCGGGTCTCCCGAGCTCTGGGGCCAACGTCCTGACTTTC
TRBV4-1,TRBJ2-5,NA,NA,CASSPGALRANQETQYF,TGCGCCAGCAGCCCCGGGGCACTACGAGCGAACCAAGAGACCCAGTACTTC
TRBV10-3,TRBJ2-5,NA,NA,CAISEPGEKETQYF,TGTGCCATCAGTGAGCCGGGAGAAAAAGAGACCCAGTACTTC
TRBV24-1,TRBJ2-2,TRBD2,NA,CATSDWPVAGGELFF,TGTGCCACCAGTGATTGGCCAGTAGCGGGCGGGGAGCTGTTTTTT
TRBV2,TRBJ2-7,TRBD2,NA,CASSEGTSASYEQYF,TGTGCCAGCAGTGAAGGGACTAGCGCCTCCTACGAGCAGTACTTC
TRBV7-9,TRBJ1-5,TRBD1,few,CASSLAGTGTTQHF,TGTGCCAGCAGCTTAGCTGGGACAGGCACGACCCAGCATTTT
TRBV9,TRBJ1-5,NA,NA,CASSEIDGNQPQHF,TGTGCCAGCAGCGAGATAGACGGGAATCAGCCCCAGCATTTT
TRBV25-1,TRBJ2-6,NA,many,CASSDPGANVLTF,TGTGCCAGCAGTGACCCCGGGGCCAACGTCCTGACTTTC
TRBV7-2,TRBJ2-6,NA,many,CASSLEATTANVLTF,TGTGCCAGCAGCTTAGAGGCGACGACAGCTAACGTCCTGACTTTC
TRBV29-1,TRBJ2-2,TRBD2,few,CSAASGGDTGELFF,TGCAGCGCAGCTAGCGGGGGGGACACCGGGGAGCTGTTTTTT
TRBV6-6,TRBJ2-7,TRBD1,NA,CASSAGTGDLGEDEQYF,TGTGCCAGCAGTGCCGGGACAGGGGACCTAGGGGAGGACGAGCAGTACTTC
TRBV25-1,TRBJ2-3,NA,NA,CASSELAAGRGPDTQYF,TGTGCCAGCAGTGAATTAGCGGCGGGGAGGGGGCCAGATACGCAGTATTTT
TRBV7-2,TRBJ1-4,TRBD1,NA,CASSTRDRGDEKLFF,TGTGCCAGCAGTACGCGGGACAGAGGGGATGAAAAACTGTTTTTT
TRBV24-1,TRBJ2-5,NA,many,CATSDFGSIQETQYF,TGTGCCACCAGTGATTTCGGCAGTATTCAAGAGACCCAGTACTTC
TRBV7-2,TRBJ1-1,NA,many,CASSLASGLTEAFF,TGTGCCAGCAGCTTAGCAAGTGGGCTCACTGAAGCTTTCTTT
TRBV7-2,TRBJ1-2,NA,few,CASSRSGQTRVYGYTF,TGTGCCAGCAGCCGAAGTGGACAGACCCGTGTCTATGGCTACACCTTC
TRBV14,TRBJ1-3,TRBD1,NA,CASTQGDSVRGTIYF,TGTGCCAGCACCCAGGGGGACTCCGTGAGGGGCACCATATATTTT
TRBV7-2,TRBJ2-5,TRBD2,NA,CASSQGTSGTPGKETQYF,TGCGCCAGCAGCCAGGGGACTAGCGGGACTCCGGGTAAAGAGACCCAGTACTTC
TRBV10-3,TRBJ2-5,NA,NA,CAISDGILPSQETQYF,TGTGCCATCAGTGACGGTATCTTACCCTCCCAAGAGACCCAGTACTTC
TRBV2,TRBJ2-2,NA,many,CASSVGLGGELFF,TGTGCCAGCAGTGTGGGACTTGGTGGGGAGCTGTTTTTT
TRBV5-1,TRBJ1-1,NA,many,CASSLEGRRNTEAFF,TGCGCCAGCAGCTTGGAGGGCAGGAGAAACACTGAAGCTTTCTTT
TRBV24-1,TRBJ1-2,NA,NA,CATRSDTYGYTF,TGTGCCACCAGGAGCGACACCTATGGCTACACCTTC
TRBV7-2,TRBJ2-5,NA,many,CASSLAGLVEETQYF,TGTGCCAGCAGCTTAGCTGGCCTGGTGGAAGAGACCCAGTACTTC
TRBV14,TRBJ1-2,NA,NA,CASSQDWDARSYTF,TGTGCCAGCAGCCAAGATTGGGACGCCCGTAGCTACACCTTC
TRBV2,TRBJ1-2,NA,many,CASRQEQRLYTF,TGTGCCAGCAGACAGGAGCAGAGACTCTACACCTTC
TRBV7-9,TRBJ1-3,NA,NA,CASSLAGHGNTIYF,TGTGCCAGCAGCTTAGCTGGTCACGGAAACACCATATATTTT
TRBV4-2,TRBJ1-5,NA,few,CASSQDMGPNQPQHF,TGTGCCAGCAGCCAAGACATGGGGCCCAATCAGCCCCAGCATTTT
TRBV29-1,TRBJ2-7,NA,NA,CSVESPSAYEQYF,TGCAGCGTTGAGTCACCGAGCGCCTACGAGCAGTACTTC
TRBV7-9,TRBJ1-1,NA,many,CASSPVRTEAFF,TGTGCCAGCAGCCCGGTAAGAACTGAAGCTTTCTTT
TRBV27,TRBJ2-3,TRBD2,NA,CASSSRLAGAGDTQYF,TGTGCCAGCAGTTCACGACTAGCGGGAGCGGGAGATACGCAGTATTTT
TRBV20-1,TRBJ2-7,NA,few,CSARDRRETGEQYF,TGCAGTGCTAGAGATCGGAGGGAGACCGGTGAGCAGTACTTC
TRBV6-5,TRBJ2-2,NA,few,CASSYSNRNTGELFF,TGTGCCAGCAGTTACTCGAACAGGAACACCGGGGAGCTGTTTTTT
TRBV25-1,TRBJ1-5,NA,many,CASSERRENQPQHF,TGTGCCAGCAGTGAACGTAGGGAGAATCAGCCCCAGCATTTT
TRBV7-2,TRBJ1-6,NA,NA,CASSLQQPGNSPLHF,TGTGCCAGCAGCTTACAACAACCGGGTAATTCACCCCTCCACTTT
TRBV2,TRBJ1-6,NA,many,CASGRGGSSYNSPLHF,TGTGCCAGCGGGAGGGGGGGAAGCTCCTATAATTCACCCCTCCACTTT
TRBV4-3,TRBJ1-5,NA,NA,CASSLSKGSNQPQHF,TGCGCCAGCAGCCTCTCTAAGGGGTCGAATCAGCCCCAGCATTTT
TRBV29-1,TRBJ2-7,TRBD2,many,CSVFSSGSYEQYF,TGCAGCGTTTTCTCTAGCGGGAGTTACGAGCAGTACTTC
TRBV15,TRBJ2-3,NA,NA,CATSLSDTQYF,TGTGCCACCAGCCTATCAGATACGCAGTATTTT
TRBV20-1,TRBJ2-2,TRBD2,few,CSARDRLAGENTGELFF,TGCAGTGCTAGAGATCGCCTAGCGGGGGAAAACACCGGGGAGCTGTTTTTT
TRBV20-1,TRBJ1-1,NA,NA,CSARDPSPKGTEAFF,TGCAGTGCTAGAGACCCCAGTCCCAAAGGGACTGAAGCTTTCTTT
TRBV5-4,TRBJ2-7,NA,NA,CASSLEVPSANHYEQYF,TGTGCCAGCAGCCTCGAGGTTCCTAGCGCAAACCACTACGAGCAGTACTTC
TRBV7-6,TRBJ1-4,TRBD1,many,CASSLQGAYEKLFF,TGTGCCAGCAGCTTACAGGGGGCGTATGAAAAACTGTTTTTT
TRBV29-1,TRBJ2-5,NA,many,CSVEESGETQYF,TGCAGCGTTGAAGAGAGCGGGGAGACCCAGTACTTC
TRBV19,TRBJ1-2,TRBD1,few,CASSQGPDRGSGGYTF,TGCGCCAGCAGCCAAGGGCCCGACAGGGGTTCCGGTGGCTACACCTTC
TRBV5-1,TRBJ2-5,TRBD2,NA,CASSLTGLEMETQYF,TGCGCCAGCAGCTTAACGGGACTAGAGATGGAGACCCAGTACTTC
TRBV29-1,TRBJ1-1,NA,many,CSVEDHGGGNTEAFF,TGCAGCGTTGAAGATCACGGGGGGGGGAACACTGAAGCTTTCTTT
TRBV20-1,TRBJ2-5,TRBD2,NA,CSAKRLAGGMETQYF,TGCAGTGCTAAAAGACTAGCGGGGGGGATGGAGACCCAGTACTTC
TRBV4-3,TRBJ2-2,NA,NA,CASSQGAAGELFF,TGCGCCAGCAGCCAAGGTGCGGCCGGGGAGCTGTTTTTT
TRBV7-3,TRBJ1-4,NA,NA,CASSFRGHATNEKLFF,TGTGCCAGCAGCTTTAGAGGACACGCAACTAATGAAAAACTGTTTTTT
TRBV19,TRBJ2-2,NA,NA,CASRNYSNTGELFF,TGTGCCAGTAGGAATTATTCGAACACCGGGGAGCTGTTTTTT
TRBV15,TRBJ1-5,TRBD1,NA,CATSSRQGMSNQPQHF,TGTGCCACCAGCTCACGACAGGGCATGAGCAATCAGCCCCAGCATTTT
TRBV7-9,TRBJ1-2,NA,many,CASSRGQGTIGSYTF,TGTGCCAGCAGCCGGGGGCAGGGAACGATAGGTAGCTACACCTTC
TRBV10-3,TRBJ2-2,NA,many,CAVRDTNTGELFF,TGTGCCGTCCGGGACACGAACACCGGGGAGCTGTTTTTT
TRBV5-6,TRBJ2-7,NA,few,CASLRDAPYEQYF,TGTGCCAGTCTCCGGGACGCCCCCTACGAGCAGTACTTC